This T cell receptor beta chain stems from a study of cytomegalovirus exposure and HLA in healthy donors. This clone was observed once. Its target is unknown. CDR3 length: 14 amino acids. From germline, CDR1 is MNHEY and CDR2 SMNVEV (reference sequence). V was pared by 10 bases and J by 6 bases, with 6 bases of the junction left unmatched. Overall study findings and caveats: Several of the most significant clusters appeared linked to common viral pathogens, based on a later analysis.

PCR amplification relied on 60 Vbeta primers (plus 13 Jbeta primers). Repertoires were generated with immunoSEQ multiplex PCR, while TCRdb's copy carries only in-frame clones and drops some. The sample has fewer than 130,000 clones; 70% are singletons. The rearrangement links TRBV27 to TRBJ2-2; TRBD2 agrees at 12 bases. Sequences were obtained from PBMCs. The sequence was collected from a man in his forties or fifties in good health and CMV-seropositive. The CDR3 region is CATRLAGAPGELFF. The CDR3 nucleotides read TGTGCCACGCGACTAGCGGGAGCCCCCGGGGAGCTGTTTTTT.